The 9 T cell receptor beta chains presented below share a single source sample, sequenced in a study of cytomegalovirus exposure and HLA in healthy donors. The PCR ran on 60 Vbeta and 13 Jbeta primers. Here immunoSEQ multiplex PCR was the method, and the copy in TCRdb shows in-frame clones only, minus some. Found here are approximately 170,000 clones, 75% of them singletons; the top ten hold less than 5%. Sequenced: PBMCs. These receptors were taken from a male donor in good health and CMV-seronegative.

This clone was observed a handful of times. The chain recombines TRBV14 with TRBJ1-6; TRBD1 matches at 10 bases. V lost 4 bases and J lost 9; bases outside the gene matches: 3. The CDR3 length is 14 residues. Germline assignment: CDR1 SGHDN and CDR2 FVKESK. DNA of the CDR3: TGTGCCAGCAGCCGCTGGACAGGGGGTTCACCCCTCCACTTT. Translation: CASSRWTGGSPLHF.

This sequence joins TRBV7-9 and TRBJ2-3; D not certain. The CDR3 consists of 15 residues. The V gene's germline CDR1 is SEHNR and CDR2 FQNEAQ (reference sequence). Trimming took off 2 bases at V and 4 bases at J, with 13 bases between the two ends. The chain's CDR3 is CASSLTLTSADTQYF. The CDR3 DNA reads TGTGCCAGCAGCTTAACTCTAACCAGCGCAGATACGCAGTATTTT.

V and J are TRBV5-1 and TRBJ1-1; perhaps TRBD1 as D (6 bases). Germline CDR1 is SGHRS and CDR2 is YFSETQ. The CDR3 is made up of 14 amino acids. V was shortened by 0 bases and J by 3 bases, with 9 bases between the two germline ends. The CDR3 DNA sequence: TGCGCCAGCAGCTTGGTGGCAGGGGACACTGAAGCTTTCTTT. It yields the protein CASSLVAGDTEAFF.

This clone was picked up a small number of times. The chain joins TRBV9 to TRBJ1-3; D gene uncertain. Trimming removed 3 bases at V and 8 bases at J, with 9 bases between. Germline V CDR1 and CDR2: SGDLS, YYNGEE. This CDR3 has 12 amino acids. The CDR3 spells CASSANRDTIYF. The CDR3 DNA reads TGTGCCAGCAGCGCCAACCGAGACACCATATATTTT.

J is TRBJ1-6 and V is TRBV10-3; TRBD1 matches 9 bases. Germline V gene sequence: CDR1 ENHRY, CDR2 SYGVKD. Losses at the gene ends were 11 bases for V and 5 bases for J; bases not matched to a gene: 4. This CDR3 spans 13 amino acids. CDR3 in DNA: TGTGCCCATCGGGACAGGGATAATTCACCCCTCCACTTT. Protein product: CAHRDRDNSPLHF.

The V gene is TRBV27, the J gene TRBJ2-1, with TRBD1 identical over 7 bases. The CDR3 totals 17 residues. Germline CDR1 reads MNHEY; CDR2 reads SMNVEV (reference sequence). V trimming: 4 bases; J trimming: 3 bases; junction bases outside the gene matches: 12. The CDR3 reads CASSSMTGLEGYNEQFF. DNA of the CDR3: TGTGCCAGCAGTTCCATGACAGGGCTCGAAGGCTACAATGAGCAGTTCTTC.

The chain uses TRBV6-4 and TRBJ2-3, with 9 nucleotides matching TRBD1. The trim removed 10 bases at V and 1 base at J, leaving 12 bases unmatched. CDR1 is MRHNA, CDR2 SNTAGT, per germline. CDR3 length: 16 amino acids. The CDR3 sequence: CATQPGQGDGTDTQYF. The CDR3 nucleotides read TGTGCCACCCAGCCGGGACAGGGAGACGGCACAGATACGCAGTATTTT.

The CDR3 spells CASRPRGPGELFF. In DNA form, the CDR3 reads TGTGCCAGCAGACCCAGGGGGCCAGGGGAGCTGTTTTTT. The chain links TRBV6-6 to TRBJ2-2; TRBD1 matches 8 bases. The CDR3 runs to 13 residues. Unmatched junction bases numbered 5, after V lost 6 bases and J lost 8 bases. Germline V lookup: CDR1 MNHNY, CDR2 SVGAGI (reference sequence).

V gene TRBV9 combines with J gene TRBJ2-2; D is possibly TRBD2 (6 bases). Between the trimmed V and J ends, which lost 4 bases and 2 bases, there was a span of 12 bases. The CDR3 spans 15 residues. In germline, CDR1 is SGDLS, CDR2 YYNGEE. The CDR3 DNA reads TGTGCCAGCAGCCCCCGGGACTCCAACACCGGGGAGCTGTTTTTT. This encodes CASSPRDSNTGELFF.